The clone carrying this T cell receptor beta chain has a count of ten or more. The antigen is not known. Time point indicated: pre-sensitization, week 0. Treatment described: therapeutic diphenylcyclopropenone sensitization with weekly scalp DPC. TCRdb ran MiXCR on the RACE reads and lists one entry per CDR3 protein. There are 60,000 or so distinct CDR3 sequences in the sample; roughly a tenth occur only once, and around 9.6% lies in the top ten. This record belongs to a study of human T cells and chemical hapten exposure. General study findings and limits: There were significantly more large CDR3 similarity clusters among expanded TCRs than among controls.

The V segment lost 2 bases and the J segment 1 base; nucleotides outside the gene matches: 3. Germline V lookup: CDR1 SGHDT, CDR2 YYEEEE. CDR3 length: 15 residues. The sample consisted of whole blood, taken in connection with sensitization to the hapten diphenylcyclopropenone (DPC). V gene TRBV5-6 combines with J gene TRBJ2-3, with TRBD2 matching over 8 bases. This receptor was obtained from a middle-aged man with alopecia areata. Some clones in this sample may be carry-over from other donors' samples. As DNA, the CDR3 is TGTGCCAGCAGCTTCACTAGCGGCCGCACAGATACGCAGTATTTT. Its translation is CASSFTSGRTDTQYF.